This TCR beta chain emerged from a study of regulatory T cells in long-lasting Graves disease. Study-level points and caveats: The number of shared public clonotypes was higher in persistent patients (more than 2,500) than new patients (under 1,000).

With iRepertoire HTBI primers and Arm-PCR of CDR3 regions, TCR beta libraries were built. TCRdb fed the multiplex PCR reads into MiXCR, producing one record per CDR3 protein. The sample has 400,000 to 500,000 distinct CDR3 sequences, 14% seen once; the top ten hold about 15%. Time point specified: newly diagnosed GD, antithyroid drugs for less than 3 months. Generation of the TCR library employed RNA extracted from PBMCs. This clonotype was recorded at least ten times. What it binds is unknown. This CDR3 is built from 18 residues. Germline values: CDR1 MNHNS, CDR2 SASEGT. V gave up 8 bases and J gave up 1 base; unmatched junction bases: 16. The data also belong to a second study, concerning T cells in Graves' hyperthyroidism and ophthalmopathy.

The TCR was taken from a woman between 45 and 65 years old with Graves disease. The J gene is TRBJ2-1, the V gene TRBV6-1, with 8 bases lining up with TRBD2. The sequences come from peripheral blood mononuclear cells (PBMCs), collected at new diagnosis, from a patient treated with antithyroid drugs. The CDR3 loop is CASLSGSGRGASYNEQFF. Written as DNA, the CDR3 is TGTGCCAGCTTATCGGGAAGCGGGAGAGGAGCGTCCTACAATGAGCAGTTCTTC.